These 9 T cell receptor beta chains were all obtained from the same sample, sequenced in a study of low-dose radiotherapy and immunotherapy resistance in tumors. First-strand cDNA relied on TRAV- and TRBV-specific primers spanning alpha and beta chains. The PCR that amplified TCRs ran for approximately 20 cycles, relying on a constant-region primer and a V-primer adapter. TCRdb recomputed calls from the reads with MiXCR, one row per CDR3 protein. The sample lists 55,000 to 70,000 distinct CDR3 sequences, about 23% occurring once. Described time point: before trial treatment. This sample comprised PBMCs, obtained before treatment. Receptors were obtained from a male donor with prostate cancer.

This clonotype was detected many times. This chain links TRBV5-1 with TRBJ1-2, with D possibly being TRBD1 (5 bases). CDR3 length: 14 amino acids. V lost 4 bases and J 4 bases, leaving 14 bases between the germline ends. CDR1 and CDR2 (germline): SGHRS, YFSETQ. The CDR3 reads CASSGHGTSYGYTF. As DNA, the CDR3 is TGCGCCAGCAGCGGACACGGAACCTCCTATGGCTACACCTTC.

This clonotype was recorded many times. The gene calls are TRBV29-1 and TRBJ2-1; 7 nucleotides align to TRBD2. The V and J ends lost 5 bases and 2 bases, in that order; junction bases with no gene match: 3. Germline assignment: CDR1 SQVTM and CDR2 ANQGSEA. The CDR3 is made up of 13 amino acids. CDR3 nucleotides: TGCAGCGTTCTACTAGCGCCCTACAATGAGCAGTTCTTC. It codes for CSVLLAPYNEQFF.

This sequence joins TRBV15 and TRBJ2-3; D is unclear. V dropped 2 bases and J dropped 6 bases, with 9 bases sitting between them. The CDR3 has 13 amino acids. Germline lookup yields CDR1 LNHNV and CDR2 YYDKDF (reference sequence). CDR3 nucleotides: TGTGCCACCAGCAGATTCCGGTGGGATACGCAGTATTTT. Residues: CATSRFRWDTQYF.

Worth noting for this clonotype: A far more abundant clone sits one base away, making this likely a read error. The CDR3 coding sequence is TGTGCCACCAGTGATTTGGGCTCCAATGAGCAGTACTTC. It codes for CATSDLGSNEQYF. This chain uses TRBV24-1 with TRBJ2-4; D is uncertain. Germline CDR1 KGHDR, CDR2 SFDVKD. The ends were cut back, 0 bases at V and 13 bases at J, with 12 bases in the middle. The CDR3 loop spans 13 amino acids.

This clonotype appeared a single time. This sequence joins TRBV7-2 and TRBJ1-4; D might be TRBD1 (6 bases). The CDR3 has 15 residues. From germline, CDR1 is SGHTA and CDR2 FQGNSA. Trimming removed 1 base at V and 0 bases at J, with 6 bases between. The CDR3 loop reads CASSLGGPTNEKLFF. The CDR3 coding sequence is TGTGCCAGCAGCTTAGGGGGGCCAACTAATGAAAAACTGTTTTTT.

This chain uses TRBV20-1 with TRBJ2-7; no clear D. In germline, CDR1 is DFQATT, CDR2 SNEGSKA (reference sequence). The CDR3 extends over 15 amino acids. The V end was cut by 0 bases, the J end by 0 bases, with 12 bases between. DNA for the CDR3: TGCAGTGCTAGAGATCTGGCGGAGAGCTCCTACGAGCAGTACTTC. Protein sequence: CSARDLAESSYEQYF.

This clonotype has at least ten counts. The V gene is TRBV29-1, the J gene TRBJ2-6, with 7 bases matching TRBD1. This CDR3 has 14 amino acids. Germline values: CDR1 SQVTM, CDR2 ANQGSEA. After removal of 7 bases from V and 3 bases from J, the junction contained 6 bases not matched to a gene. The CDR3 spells CSARTGVGANVLTF. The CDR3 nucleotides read TGCAGCGCCCGTACAGGGGTTGGGGCCAACGTCCTGACTTTC. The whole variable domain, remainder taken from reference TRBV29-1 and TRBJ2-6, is SAVISQKPSRDICQRGTSLTIQCQVDSQVTMMFWYRQQPGQSLTLIATANQGSEATYESGFVIDKFPISRPNLTFSTLTVSNMSPEDSSIYLCSARTGVGANVLTFGAGSRLTVL.

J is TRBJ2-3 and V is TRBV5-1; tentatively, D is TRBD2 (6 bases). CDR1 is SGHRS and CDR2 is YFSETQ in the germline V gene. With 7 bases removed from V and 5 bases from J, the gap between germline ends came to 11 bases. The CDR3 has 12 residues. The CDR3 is CASRDLVDTQYF. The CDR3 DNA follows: TGCGCCAGCCGGGACTTGGTAGATACGCAGTATTTT.

The CDR3 loop is CASSLEEGANYGYTF. DNA for the CDR3: TGCGCCAGCAGCTTGGAGGAGGGGGCTAACTATGGCTACACCTTC. The gene calls are TRBV5-1 and TRBJ1-2; possibly TRBD1 for D (6 bases). The V gene's germline CDR1 is SGHRS and CDR2 YFSETQ. Trimming stripped 0 bases from V and 0 bases from J, with 9 bases between. This CDR3 has 15 amino acids.